The clone carrying this TCR beta chain was seen repeatedly, ten times or more. Its antigen is unknown. This entry comes from a study of T cell repertoires in cytomegalovirus infection. V lost 5 bases to trimming and J lost 7 bases, with 14 bases between them. The CDR3 loop spans 13 amino acids. TCRdb independently ran MiXCR on the reads; one entry per CDR3 protein. The sample has around 130,000 distinct CDR3 sequences, roughly 8.2% seen once. Study results and caveats: People with CMV and the relevant HLA were identified by cumulative public TCR beta family frequency.

Sequences were obtained from PBMCs. The rearrangement joins TRBV12-3 or TRBV12-4 to TRBJ1-1; D call uncertain. This sequence was found in a human donor in good health (CMV status not recorded). Some clones in this sample may be carry-over from other donors' samples. CDR3 in amino acids: CASSTTAEGEAFF. The CDR3 DNA reads as TGTGCCAGCAGTACGACCGCCGAAGGTGAAGCTTTCTTT.